The 2 T cell receptor beta chains below all came from one sample that was sequenced in a study of spatial heterogeneity in lung cancer. From the 5' RACE reads, TCRdb called clonotypes with MiXCR, one entry per CDR3 protein. This sample has about 7,500 distinct CDR3 sequences, with less than 5% found just once. The time point denotes: sample taken at primary tumor resection. Unsorted whole RNA of tumor, nontumor lung or frozen PBMC was sequenced. Sample: normal lung tissue next to the tumor, taken at surgery. The source is a female donor with early-stage non-small cell lung cancer.

This clonotype was seen more than once but under ten times. Little can be read into the size of this beta chain, an off-target read in a library designed for alpha chains. The chain couples TRBV28 to TRBJ2-7; 9 bases are shared with TRBD1. The CDR3 sequence is 15 residues long. The trim removed 5 bases at V and 5 bases at J, leaving 10 bases unmatched. Looked up from germline, CDR1 is MDHEN and CDR2 is SYDVKM. CDR3 protein: CASSPAGTGTNEQYF. Here the CDR3 DNA reads TGTGCCAGCAGTCCGGCCGGGACAGGGACTAACGAGCAGTACTTC.

This clonotype was detected many times. The library was built for alpha chains, so this beta chain is an off-target read and its size means little. V gene TRBV28 combines with J gene TRBJ2-5, with D hard to call. CDR1 and CDR2 from the germline V gene are MDHEN and SYDVKM. CDR3 length: 15 amino acids. The germline V and J ends were trimmed by 5 bases and 4 bases, with 17 bases remaining between them. The CDR3 DNA sequence: TGTGCCAGCAGTCCCCAAGGTCCGTGGGGAGAGACCCAGTACTTC. It encodes CASSPQGPWGETQYF.